This entry describes one TCR beta chain. This specimen belongs to a study of blood T cell repertoires in COVID-19. The CDR3 has 15 residues. Germline CDR1 reads SGHRS; CDR2 reads YFSETQ. V was clipped by 1 base and J by 6 bases; unmatched bases: 5. As processed by the authors: Amplified reference gene primers provided the basis for estimating nucleated cell counts. Some clones are missing from TCRdb's copy, which holds only in-frame ones; the method was immunoSEQ multiplex PCR. V, J and clone size are taken as reported in that table, and D and trimming were inferred from the DNA itself. In the table there are more than 65,000 clones, over 65% of which are singletons.

Sequencing used peripheral blood. The chain carries TRBV5-1 and TRBJ2-1; 9 bases are shared with TRBD1. The clonotype was recovered from a woman aged 70-85 years with acute or convalescent COVID-19. The CDR3 region has the DNA TGCGCCAGCAGCTTGCCGGGACAGGGAGGCAATGAGCAGTTCTTC. Its protein product is CASSLPGQGGNEQFF.